This TCR beta chain originates from a study of shared clonotypes between healthy human individuals. Overall study: Three plates each covered CD4 naive and memory; CD8 naive two, CD8 memory one. Whole-study results and caveats: What naive subsets generally showed was a larger estimated richness than memory subsets showed. Shared across several donors were around 4.7% of the naive CD4 clonotypes.

The CDR3 runs 13 residues. Per germline, CDR1 SGHTA and CDR2 FQGTGA. The V gene lost 5 bases and the J gene lost 3 bases, with 7 bases spanning the gap. This clone was counted once. The target antigen is unknown. The assay was immunoSEQ multiplex PCR, and TCRdb's table has in-frame clones only and misses some. The profile shows about 530,000 clones, roughly 95% of them singletons. The chain uses TRBV7-3 and TRBJ2-2; D is unclear. Sample: naive CD4+ T cells sorted from blood. Regarding subset: CD45RA+ positively selected. The sequence was collected from a woman younger than 45 in good health. CDR3 region: CASSPDYTGELFF. As DNA, the CDR3 is TGTGCCAGCAGCCCCGACTACACCGGGGAGCTGTTTTTT.